Listed below are T cell receptor beta chains from one sample, sequenced in a study of shared T cell receptors in the human thymus. Produced via immunoSEQ multiplex PCR; TCRdb's table is partial and in-frame only. In the table there are some 660,000 clones, more than 70% of which are singletons. The sample also formed part of further work on human thymus T cells.

The sample comprised thymocytes. These TCRs come from a boy under two years old with a congenital heart defect. CDR3s include the opening cysteine and the closing phenylalanine or tryptophan. D genes are given only for firm matches. Clone sizes are given selectively: once, few, many, or a class where the clone is expanded.

clone size,V gene,J gene,D gene,CDR3 DNA,CDR3 protein
-,TRBV19,TRBJ1-5,TRBD1,TGTGCCAGTAGTATCCGGCAGGGGGCAGGACAGCCCCAGCATTTT,CASSIRQGAGQPQHF
-,TRBV6-1,TRBJ1-3,-,TGTGCCAGCAGTGAAAGCGGACCCTACTCTGGAAACACCATATATTTT,CASSESGPYSGNTIYF
-,TRBV7-6,TRBJ1-6,-,TGTGCCAGCAGCTCCTCCAGCAGGAGGGACGATTATAATTCACCCCTCCACTTT,CASSSSSRRDDYNSPLHF
-,TRBV19,TRBJ2-2,TRBD1,TGTGCCAGTAGTGCAATGACAGGGGTCACCGGGGAGCTGTTTTTT,CASSAMTGVTGELFF
-,TRBV28,TRBJ1-2,TRBD1,TGTGCCAGCAGTACCAACCGGGACAGGGGCGACAATAACTATGGCTACACCTTC,CASSTNRDRGDNNYGYTF
once,TRBV9,TRBJ1-2,-,TGTGCCAGCAGCAACGAAGTGAGGGGAGGAGGCTACACCTTC,CASSNEVRGGGYTF
-,TRBV28,TRBJ2-7,TRBD2,TGTGCCAGCAGCATATATAGCGGGAGTTACGAGCAGTACTTC,CASSIYSGSYEQYF
-,TRBV5-1,TRBJ1-1,TRBD1,TGCGCCAGCAGCTTGGCCGTCCAGGGGGAGATCACTGAAGCTTTCTTT,CASSLAVQGEITEAFF
-,TRBV6-1,TRBJ1-5,TRBD1,TGTGCCAGCAGTGAAGCGAAGTCCGGGACAGGGCTTAAATCTTACGGGAATCAGCCCCAGCATTTT,CASSEAKSGTGLKSYGNQPQHF
-,TRBV12-5,TRBJ2-5,TRBD1,TGTGCTAGTGTTCCGGGACAGGGGGTGGTGGAGACCCAGTACTTC,CASVPGQGVVETQYF
-,TRBV11-2,TRBJ2-1,TRBD2,TGTGCCAGCAGCTTGGGTCTAGCGGGACGTGATGAGCAGTTCTTC,CASSLGLAGRDEQFF
-,TRBV4-3,TRBJ2-7,TRBD2,TGCGCCAGCAGCCCGAGGGGCGGGAGGACTTCCTACGAGCAGTACTTC,CASSPRGGRTSYEQYF
-,TRBV21-1,TRBJ1-1,-,TGTGCCAGCAGCAGTGCGGGGAGGGGTATGAACACTGAAGCTTTCTTT,CASSSAGRGMNTEAFF
-,TRBV28,TRBJ2-7,TRBD2,TGTGCCAGCAGTTTACTCTTGGGCGGGAGTTGCGAGCAGTACTTC,CASSLLLGGSCEQYF
-,TRBV14,TRBJ2-1,-,TGTGCCAGTAGGGGGGGAGTCAATGAGCAGTTCTTC,CASRGGVNEQFF
-,TRBV29-1,TRBJ2-1,-,TGCAGCGTTGAAAGGGGGAGCGGGATTAGTTATACGGAGCAGTTCTTC,CSVERGSGISYTEQFF
-,TRBV7-9,TRBJ2-3,TRBD2,TGTGCCAGCAGCTCGGGGACTAGCTCTTACACTTACTACACAGATACGCAGTATTTT,CASSSGTSSYTYYTDTQYF
-,TRBV25-1,TRBJ2-7,TRBD1,TGTGCCAGCAGTGGACAGGGTTTCTACGAGCAGTACTTC,CASSGQGFYEQYF
-,TRBV30,TRBJ1-4,TRBD1,TGTGCCTGGAAAAGGACAGGGGGAGAGAGGGAAAAACTGTTTTTT,CAWKRTGGEREKLFF
once,TRBV6-5,TRBJ2-2,-,TGTGCCAGCAGTTACTCAAGCGCGAACACCGGGGAGCTGTTTTTT,CASSYSSANTGELFF
few,TRBV6-5,TRBJ1-2,-,TGTGCCAGCAGTCAGGGTAGATCTAACTATGGCTACACCTTC,CASSQGRSNYGYTF
-,TRBV7-9,TRBJ2-2,-,TGTGCCAGCAGCTGCCCATGCCGAACCCAGGCTAACACCGGGGAGCTGTTTTTT,CASSCPCRTQANTGELFF
few,TRBV28,TRBJ1-4,-,TGTGCCAGCAGTTTGATGACGGGAGCCCCCAATGAAAAACTGTTTTTT,CASSLMTGAPNEKLFF
-,TRBV12-5,TRBJ2-7,-,TGTGCTAGTGGTACAGAGTACGAGCAGTACTTC,CASGTEYEQYF
-,TRBV7-2,TRBJ2-1,-,TGTGCCAGCAGCCCACCGGGCCCGGACTTGGATGAGCAGTTCTTC,CASSPPGPDLDEQFF
once,TRBV15,TRBJ2-7,-,TGTGCCACCAGCGAAAGGGGGTACGAGCAGTACTTC,CATSERGYEQYF
-,TRBV18,TRBJ2-7,TRBD2,TGTGCCAGCTCACCACCTACGCCTAGCGGGAGTTGGTACGAGCAGTACTTC,CASSPPTPSGSWYEQYF
-,TRBV6-5,TRBJ2-1,TRBD1,TGTGCCAGCAGTACGAGGACAGGCACGTACAATGAGCAGTTCTTC,CASSTRTGTYNEQFF
-,TRBV5-6,TRBJ1-4,TRBD1,TGTGCCAGCAGCTTGCCCAAACGGGACAGCAATGAAAAACTGTTTTTT,CASSLPKRDSNEKLFF
-,TRBV6-5,TRBJ2-5,-,TGTGCCAGCAGTGCGGGGTCCGAAGAGACCCAGTACTTC,CASSAGSEETQYF